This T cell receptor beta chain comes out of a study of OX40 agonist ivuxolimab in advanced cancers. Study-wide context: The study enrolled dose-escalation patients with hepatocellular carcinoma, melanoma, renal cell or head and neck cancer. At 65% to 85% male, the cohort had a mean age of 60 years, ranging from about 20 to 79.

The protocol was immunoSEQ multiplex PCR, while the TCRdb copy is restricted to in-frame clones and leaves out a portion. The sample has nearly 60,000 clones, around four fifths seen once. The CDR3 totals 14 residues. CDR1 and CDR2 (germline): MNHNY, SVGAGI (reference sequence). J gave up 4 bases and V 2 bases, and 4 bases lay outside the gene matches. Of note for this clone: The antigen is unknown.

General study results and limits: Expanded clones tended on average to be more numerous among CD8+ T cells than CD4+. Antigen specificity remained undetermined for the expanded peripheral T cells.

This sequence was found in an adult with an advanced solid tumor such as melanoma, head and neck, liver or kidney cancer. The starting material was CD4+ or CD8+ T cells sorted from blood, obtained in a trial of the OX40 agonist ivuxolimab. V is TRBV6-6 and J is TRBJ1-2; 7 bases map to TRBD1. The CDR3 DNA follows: TGTGCCAGCAGTTACCCGACAGGGACCTATGGCTACACCTTC. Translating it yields CASSYPTGTYGYTF.